Below, 24 T cell receptor beta chains from the same sample are listed, as sequenced in a study of CD8 T cells in Susac syndrome. With random hexamers, roughly 0.5 to 1 ug RNA was reverse transcribed. TCRdb re-analysed the immunoSEQ multiplex PCR reads in MiXCR, keeping a single row per CDR3 protein. The table has under 550,000 distinct CDR3 sequences, about 85% seen once. Sequences were obtained from CD8+ T cells from PBMCs. The source of these receptors is a human donor with multiple sclerosis.

This clonotype was seen only a few times. Written as DNA, the CDR3 is TGTGCCTGGGGTACCGGGACAGGGGGCGAGCAGTACTTC. Encoded protein: CAWGTGTGGEQYF. The chain uses TRBV30 and TRBJ2-7; 11 bases align to TRBD1. There are 13 residues in the CDR3. Trimming cost V 5 bases and J 6 bases; bases outside gene matches: 6. CDR1 GTSNPN and CDR2 SVGIG come from the germline V gene (reference sequence).

The chain has TRBV20-1 and TRBJ1-6; 7 bases are a match to TRBD1. This CDR3 region has 15 residues. Trimming took 4 bases from V and 5 from J; bases not matched to a gene: 8. Germline CDR1 reads DFQATT; CDR2 reads SNEGSKA (reference sequence). DNA of the CDR3: TGCAGTGCTACCGAGGAGACAGGGCATAATTCACCCCTCCACTTT. It specifies CSATEETGHNSPLHF.

The chain combines TRBV11-2 with TRBJ1-1; D remains unclear. V lost 10 bases and J 3 bases, leaving 18 bases between the germline ends. The CDR3 length is 14 residues. Germline V gene lookup returns CDR1 SGHAT and CDR2 FQNNGV. The chain's CDR3 is CATCAAQLDTEAFF. CDR3 sequence (DNA): TGTGCCACCTGTGCAGCCCAATTGGACACTGAAGCTTTCTTT.

This clonotype is a singleton in its sample. The rearrangement links TRBV12-3 or TRBV12-4 to TRBJ2-1; D is tentatively TRBD1 or TRBD2 (5 bases each). CDR3 size: 13 residues. The V and J ends lost 9 bases and 8 bases respectively, with 17 bases between them. The CDR3 here is CASAPIGADEQFF. CDR3 nucleotides: TGTGCCAGTGCCCCGATCGGGGCCGATGAGCAGTTCTTC.

The chain recombines TRBV10-3 with TRBJ2-1, with a weak D call TRBD1 (6 bases). The CDR3 loop spans 15 amino acids. CDR1 and CDR2 from the germline V gene are ENHRY and SYGVKD. With 4 bases removed from V and 7 bases from J, the gap between germline ends came to 17 bases. The CDR3 reads CAISVGAGAGNEQFF. CDR3 bases: TGTGCCATCAGTGTCGGGGCAGGGGCAGGTAATGAGCAGTTCTTC.

V is TRBV7-9 and J is TRBJ1-1; D gene uncertain. Trimming shortened V by 8 bases and J by 0 bases, and 13 bases separated the two germline ends. The CDR3 spans 14 residues. Germline loops: CDR1 SEHNR, CDR2 FQNEAQ (reference sequence). CDR3 in amino acids: CASRAAQMNTEAFF. The CDR3 DNA reads as TGTGCCAGCCGCGCCGCTCAGATGAACACTGAAGCTTTCTTT.

This chain uses TRBV7-9 with TRBJ2-1; D might be TRBD1 (6 bases). CDR3 length: 16 amino acids. V was pared by 4 bases and J by 7 bases, with 20 bases between. Germline assignment: CDR1 SEHNR and CDR2 FQNEAQ (reference sequence). The CDR3 bases are TGTGCCAGCAGCTCCCGGGACACGGCGTTCCCTAATGAGCAGTTCTTC. Translation: CASSSRDTAFPNEQFF.

The rearrangement links TRBV5-4 to TRBJ2-5, with a weak D call TRBD2 (5 bases). This CDR3 has 14 amino acids. Germline V lookup: CDR1 SGHNT, CDR2 YYREEE (reference sequence). The V and J ends lost 3 bases and 5 bases respectively, with 14 bases between them. In DNA form, the CDR3 reads TGTGCCAGCAGCTCTCTTGCGGGTTTGGAGACCCAGTACTTC. This gives the protein CASSSLAGLETQYF. Together with reference TRBV5-4 and TRBJ2-5, the CDR3 gives the full variable domain: ETGVTQSPTHLIKTRGQQVTLRCSSQSGHNTVSWYQQALGQGPQFIFQYYREEENGRGNFPPRFSGLQFPNYSSELNVNALELDDSALYLCASSSLAGLETQYFGPGTRLLVL.

The V and J genes are TRBV7-9 and TRBJ2-1; D is unclear. Trimming removed 1 base from V and 12 bases from J, with 7 bases in between. The CDR3 is 11 amino acids. Germline V gene lookup returns CDR1 SEHNR and CDR2 FQNEAQ (reference sequence). This CDR3 is CASSLGLGQFF. The CDR3 coding sequence is TGTGCCAGCAGCTTAGGGTTGGGGCAGTTCTTC.

The chain couples TRBV6-1 to TRBJ2-1, with 7 bases aligning to TRBD2. This CDR3 contains 14 residues. Germline V gene lookup returns CDR1 MNHNS and CDR2 SASEGT. J lost 8 bases, V lost 5 bases, and 9 bases had no gene match. CDR3 DNA sequence: TGTGCCAGCAGTCAGCGGCCCACTAGCGATGAGCAGTTCTTC. This sequence encodes CASSQRPTSDEQFF.

The rearrangement uses TRBV7-9 and TRBJ2-1; 8 bases are shared with TRBD1. This CDR3 spans 16 amino acids. V shed 1 base and J 9 bases; nucleotides not matched to a gene: 11. Per germline, CDR1 SEHNR and CDR2 FQNEAQ (reference sequence). CDR3 nucleotide sequence: TGTGCCAGCAGCTTAGGGGGGCAGGGGGCCTTTGCTGAGCAGTTCTTC. It yields the protein CASSLGGQGAFAEQFF.

CDR3 sequence (DNA): TGTGCCAGCAGCCAAGGGGTAGCGGGGGAGGGCCACGAGCAGTACTTC. Protein: CASSQGVAGEGHEQYF. The rearrangement uses TRBV4-2 and TRBJ2-7; 9 bases line up with TRBD2. The CDR3 runs 16 residues. V was pared by 1 base and J by 5 bases, with 9 bases of the junction left unmatched. Germline V gives CDR1 LGHNA, CDR2 YNFKEQ.

This clonotype was detected only once. The V call is TRBV9, the J call TRBJ2-3; TRBD2 matches 12 bases. Germline trimming cut 3 bases from V and 2 bases from J; bases unmatched to any gene: 4. The CDR3 covers 16 residues. Germline CDR1 is SGDLS and CDR2 is YYNGEE. The CDR3 loop reads CASSALAGGITDTQYF. The CDR3 DNA is TGTGCCAGCAGCGCCCTAGCGGGAGGGATCACAGATACGCAGTATTTT.

The V call is TRBV20-1, the J call TRBJ2-5; 13 bases fit TRBD2. V was clipped by 3 bases and J by 3 bases; unmatched bases: 7. In germline, CDR1 is DFQATT, CDR2 SNEGSKA (reference sequence). The CDR3 runs to 16 residues. The CDR3 protein is CSASPGLAGFEETQYF. The CDR3 DNA follows: TGCAGTGCTAGCCCGGGACTAGCGGGATTTGAAGAGACCCAGTACTTC.

This clonotype came up a few times. The rearrangement joins TRBV6-5 to TRBJ2-7; weak D call: TRBD2 (5 bases). The germline CDR1 and CDR2 sequences are MNHEY and SVGAGI. CDR3 length: 14 amino acids. V was cut by 4 bases and J by 1 base, with 11 bases left in between. This CDR3 reads CASSWLASSYEQYF. CDR3 nucleotide sequence: TGTGCCAGCAGTTGGTTAGCGTCATCCTACGAGCAGTACTTC.

This clonotype was seen once. The rearrangement links TRBV7-8 to TRBJ2-5; the D is unclear. CDR1 SGHVS and CDR2 FQNEAQ come from the germline V gene. The germline V and J ends were trimmed by 1 base and 4 bases, with 10 bases remaining between them. The length of the CDR3 is 14 residues. CDR3 coding DNA: TGTGCCAGCAGCTTAGTGGCTAGTAGAGAGACCCAGTACTTC. Residues: CASSLVASRETQYF. Based on the CDR3 plus reference TRBV7-8 and TRBJ2-5, the full variable domain is GAGVSQSPRYKVAKRGQDVALRCDPISGHVSLFWYQQALGQGPEFLTYFQNEAQLDKSGLPSDRFFAERPEGSVSTLKIQRTQQEDSAVYLCASSLVASRETQYFGPGTRLLVL.

The chain's CDR3 is CASSLYETGSDTEAFF. CDR3 bases: TGTGCCAGCAGCCTCTACGAGACAGGGTCGGACACTGAAGCTTTCTTT. The rearrangement links TRBV3-1 to TRBJ1-1; 7 bases fit TRBD1. The CDR3 runs 16 residues. CDR1 LGHDT and CDR2 YNNKEL come from the germline V gene (reference sequence). The V segment lost 4 bases and the J segment 3 bases; nucleotides outside the gene matches: 11.

J is TRBJ2-7 and V is TRBV30, with D hard to call. The V gene lost 2 bases and the J gene lost 0 bases, with 17 bases spanning the gap. Germline assignment: CDR1 GTSNPN and CDR2 SVGIG (reference sequence). The CDR3 consists of 16 residues. CDR3: CAWSFPPTVSSYEQYF. The CDR3 DNA sequence: TGTGCCTGGAGTTTTCCCCCGACGGTGAGCTCCTACGAGCAGTACTTC. Together with reference TRBV30 and TRBJ2-7, the CDR3 gives the full variable domain: SQTIHQWPATLVQPVGSPLSLECTVEGTSNPNLYWYRQAAGRGLQLLFYSVGIGQISSEVPQNLSASRPQDRQFILSSKKLLLSDSGFYLCAWSFPPTVSSYEQYFGPGTRLTVT.

This clonotype appeared a single time. The gene calls are TRBV10-3 and TRBJ1-1, with D perhaps matching TRBD1 (5 bases). Trimming took off 0 bases at V and 8 bases at J, with 10 bases between the two ends. The CDR3 contains 13 residues. Per the germline V gene, CDR1 is ENHRY and CDR2 is SYGVKD. As DNA, the CDR3 is TGTGCCATCAGTGAGTCGATCCAGGGCGAAGCTTTCTTT. It yields the protein CAISESIQGEAFF.

The sample holds a few counts of this clonotype. This rearrangement joins TRBV11-2 to TRBJ2-7, with a weak D call TRBD2 (6 bases). The CDR3 extends over 15 amino acids. The V and J ends lost 3 bases and 1 base respectively, with 13 bases between them. Looked up from germline, CDR1 is SGHAT and CDR2 is FQNNGV. CDR3 coding DNA: TGTGCCAGCAGCTTGTCCGGGAGTATGTCCTACGAGCAGTACTTC. Its protein is CASSLSGSMSYEQYF. Full variable domain (rest looked up from reference TRBV11-2 and TRBJ2-7): EAGVAQSPRYKIIEKRQSVAFWCNPISGHATLYWYQQILGQGPKLLIQFQNNGVVDDSQLPKDRFSAERLKGVDSTLKIQPAKLEDSAVYLCASSLSGSMSYEQYFGPGTRLTVT.

The rearrangement joins TRBV13 to TRBJ2-2; no clear D. The CDR3 has 13 residues. Germline V lookup: CDR1 PRHDT, CDR2 FYEKMQ (reference sequence). Between the trimmed V and J ends, which lost 4 bases and 1 base, there was a span of 4 bases. Here the CDR3 DNA reads TGTGCCAGCAGCTCTCAGAACACCGGGGAGCTGTTTTTT. This translates into CASSSQNTGELFF.

V is TRBV30 and J is TRBJ2-7; a weak D match, TRBD1 (6 bases). The CDR3 is 15 amino acids. Trimming pared 1 base from V and 5 bases from J, leaving 18 bases between. The germline V gene encodes CDR1 GTSNPN and CDR2 SVGIG (reference sequence). Written as DNA, the CDR3 is TGTGCCTGGAGTGCGCCACAGGGAATTCTGGACGAGCAGTACTTC. As protein: CAWSAPQGILDEQYF.

The rearrangement links TRBV6-4 to TRBJ1-1; D ambiguous. The germline V gene encodes CDR1 MRHNA and CDR2 SNTAGT. The V gene lost 6 bases and the J gene lost 1 base, with 12 bases spanning the gap. This CDR3 has 14 residues. This CDR3 is CASRSSDENTEAFF. CDR3 in DNA: TGTGCCAGCAGAAGCTCGGACGAGAACACTGAAGCTTTCTTT.

In this sample, this clonotype turned up once. The chain joins TRBV5-1 to TRBJ2-7, with 9 bases lining up with TRBD2. The CDR3 consists of 16 residues. Germline V gene sequence: CDR1 SGHRS, CDR2 YFSETQ. The junction had 7 bases not matched to a gene; V was cut back by 3 bases and J by 0 bases. The CDR3 region has the DNA TGCGCCAGCAGCTCCCCCGCTAGCGGGGCCTCCTACGAGCAGTACTTC. This encodes CASSSPASGASYEQYF.